The 17 T cell receptor beta chains given below trace back to one sample, sequenced in a study of T cells in Graves' hyperthyroidism and ophthalmopathy. What was amplified from RNA transcripts were TCR beta CDR3 regions. Primed by the HTBI set, a first-round RT-PCR was run on the TCR CDR3. TCRdb reanalysed the multiplex PCR reads using MiXCR and keeps one entry per CDR3 protein. The table has about 420,000 distinct CDR3 sequences, approximately 14% seen once. The sample consisted of blood. Receptors were obtained from a woman in her late teens or twenties with Graves' hyperthyroidism.

This clonotype has at least ten counts. The chain recombines TRBV12-3 or TRBV12-4 with TRBJ2-5; D is perhaps TRBD1 (6 bases). The germline V and J ends were trimmed by 5 bases and 12 bases, with 13 bases remaining between them. This CDR3 is built from 11 residues. In DNA form, the CDR3 reads TGTGCCAGCAGTGTGGGAACAGGGAAGTACTTC. Translating it yields CASSVGTGKYF.

This clonotype appeared many times. This chain connects TRBV18 to TRBJ1-1, with D possibly being TRBD1 (6 bases). This CDR3 has 13 amino acids. Germline V lookup: CDR1 KGHSH, CDR2 LQKENI. V was shortened by 4 bases and J by 4 bases, with 10 bases between the two germline ends. CDR3 nucleotide sequence: TGTGCCAGCTCACTCCAGGGGACCACTGAAGCTTTCTTT. It is translated as CASSLQGTTEAFF.

This clonotype was observed a few times. Germline is not matched at one junction end, which may reflect a read error. The chain combines TRBV2 with TRBJ1-3, with D hard to call. This CDR3 has 14 amino acids. From germline, CDR1 is SNHLY and CDR2 FYNNEI. CDR3 bases: TGTGCCAGCAGAGAAGAGGCCTCTGGAAACACCATATATTTT. It specifies CASREEASGNTIYF.

This clonotype has at least ten counts. V is TRBV20-1 and J is TRBJ2-2; the match to TRBD2 covers 12 bases. The CDR3 contains 17 residues. The trim removed 6 bases at V and 7 bases at J, leaving 15 bases unmatched. Germline V gives CDR1 DFQATT, CDR2 SNEGSKA (reference sequence). CDR3 DNA sequence: TGCAGTGCGTTACTAGCGGGGGGTACTTCATCCCACGGGGAGCTGTTTTTT. As protein: CSALLAGGTSSHGELFF.

This clonotype has just a few counts. V gene TRBV7-9 combines with J gene TRBJ2-1; D possibly matches TRBD1 or TRBD2 (5 bases each). Trimming removed 8 bases at V and 7 bases at J, with 24 bases between. This CDR3 contains 16 residues. In germline, CDR1 is SEHNR, CDR2 FQNEAQ (reference sequence). CDR3 sequence reads: CASGEYFGGLGNEQFF. Written as DNA, the CDR3 is TGTGCCAGCGGAGAATATTTTGGGGGATTAGGAAATGAGCAGTTCTTC.

This clonotype was found many times. The chain couples TRBV7-2 to TRBJ2-1; tentatively, D is TRBD2 (6 bases). Germline V CDR1 and CDR2: SGHTA, FQGNSA. V lost 2 bases and J lost 12, with 20 bases in between. The CDR3 has 15 residues. The DNA of the CDR3 is TGTGCCAGCAGCTTAAATAGCGGAACCCGGAGGGGGCAGTTCTTC. Residues: CASSLNSGTRRGQFF. Looking up the rest from reference TRBV7-2 and TRBJ2-1 gives the full variable domain: GAGVSQSPSNKVTEKGKDVELRCDPISGHTALYWYRQSLGQGLEFLIYFQGNSAPDKSGLPSDRFSAERTGGSVSTLTIQRTQQEDSAVYLCASSLNSGTRRGQFFGPGTRLTVL.

This clonotype was recorded many times. The chain has TRBV12-3 or TRBV12-4 and TRBJ2-5; the D gene is possibly TRBD2 (5 bases). The V end lost 2 bases, the J end lost 5 bases, and 12 bases lay between the germline ends. The CDR3 spans 14 residues. CDR3 sequence reads: CASSLWRVGETQYF. CDR3 DNA sequence: TGTGCCAGCAGTTTATGGCGGGTGGGGGAGACCCAGTACTTC.

This clonotype came up many times. The CDR3 loop reads CSSWGGRGNTEAFF. CDR3 sequence (DNA): TGCAGCTCTTGGGGGGGGCGCGGGAACACTGAAGCTTTCTTT. This chain joins TRBV29-1 and TRBJ1-1, with D possibly being TRBD1 (6 bases). Deletions cut 8 bases from V and 1 base from J, with 17 bases between. This CDR3 is 14 amino acids long. CDR1 SQVTM and CDR2 ANQGSEA come from the germline V gene.

This clonotype occurred many times. The chain uses TRBV7-8 and TRBJ1-5; 7 nucleotides agree with TRBD1. Germline values: CDR1 SGHVS, CDR2 FQNEAQ. This CDR3 is built from 15 residues. Trimming removed 2 bases from V and 4 bases from J; junction bases left unmatched: 5. This chain's CDR3 is CASSLTRQGNQPQHF. The CDR3 nucleotides are TGTGCCAGCAGCTTAACCCGACAGGGAAATCAGCCCCAGCATTTT.

This clonotype was seen at least ten times. The rearrangement uses TRBV28 and TRBJ2-3, with a possible D match to TRBD2 (6 bases). Germline V CDR1 and CDR2: MDHEN, SYDVKM. Trimming took 6 bases from V and 2 from J, leaving 15 bases between them. This CDR3 is built from 15 residues. CDR3 in amino acids: CASSPPSELTDTQYF. CDR3 sequence (DNA): TGTGCCAGCAGCCCTCCTAGCGAACTCACAGATACGCAGTATTTT.

This clonotype was seen many times. The V and J genes are TRBV13 and TRBJ2-7, with TRBD1 matching 8 bases. With 6 bases clipped from V and 1 base from J, the junction kept 5 bases outside the gene matches. From germline, CDR1 is PRHDT and CDR2 FYEKMQ (reference sequence). The CDR3 contains 14 residues. The CDR3: CASSSTGGSYEQYF. The CDR3 DNA is TGTGCCAGCAGTTCTACAGGGGGTTCCTACGAGCAGTACTTC.

This clonotype has ten or more counts. The chain is built from TRBV3-1 and TRBJ2-7; the D gene is possibly TRBD1 (5 bases). The CDR3 contains 12 residues. Trimming removed 4 bases from V and 5 bases from J, with 9 bases in between. Per germline, CDR1 LGHDT and CDR2 YNNKEL (reference sequence). This CDR3 is CASSPQANEQYF. The DNA for the CDR3 is TGTGCCAGCAGCCCACAGGCTAACGAGCAGTACTTC.

This clonotype was observed at least ten times. The chain combines TRBV10-3 with TRBJ1-5, with 7 bases lining up with TRBD1. The CDR3 runs 14 residues. J gave up 6 bases and V 11 bases, and 13 bases lay outside the gene matches. Germline lookup yields CDR1 ENHRY and CDR2 SYGVKD. CDR3 protein: CAAGQTGDFQPQHF. The CDR3 DNA is TGTGCCGCGGGACAAACAGGGGACTTTCAGCCCCAGCATTTT.

This clonotype was detected many times. V is TRBV18 and J is TRBJ2-5, with unresolved D. The germline V and J ends were trimmed by 5 bases and 2 bases, with 9 bases remaining between them. This CDR3 region has 13 residues. Germline V gene data show CDR1 as KGHSH and CDR2 as LQKENI. The CDR3 spells CASSAQSQETQYF. DNA of the CDR3: TGTGCCAGCTCAGCACAGTCGCAAGAGACCCAGTACTTC.

Comment on this clonotype: A read error may explain this, as a much larger clone is one base away. The DNA of the CDR3 is TGTGCCAGCAACTCAATTGGGTACTATGGCTACACCTTC. Residues: CASNSIGYYGYTF. The V and J genes are TRBV7-9 and TRBJ1-2; the D is unclear. Trimming removed 7 bases from V and 3 bases from J, with 12 bases in between. CDR1 SEHNR and CDR2 FQNEAQ come from the germline V gene (reference sequence). The CDR3 totals 13 residues.

Ten or more counts support this clonotype. This chain connects TRBV5-8 to TRBJ2-5; 7 bases map to TRBD2. CDR1 SGHTS and CDR2 YDEGEE come from the germline V gene. The ends lost 0 bases at V and 3 bases at J; junction bases unmatched: 5. This CDR3 is 15 amino acids long. The CDR3, as DNA: TGTGCCAGCAGCTTGGGATCTAGCGGCGAAGAGACCCAGTACTTC. Translating gives CASSLGSSGEETQYF.

The V and J genes are TRBV4-1 and TRBJ2-7; D assignment may be TRBD1 or TRBD2 (5 bases each). V lost 3 bases, J lost 2 bases, and 14 bases lay in between. From germline, CDR1 is MGHRA and CDR2 YSYEKL. This CDR3 is built from 15 residues. The CDR3 reads CASSHPGTLAYEQYF. The DNA of the CDR3 is TGCGCCAGCAGCCATCCCGGGACCCTGGCCTACGAGCAGTACTTC.